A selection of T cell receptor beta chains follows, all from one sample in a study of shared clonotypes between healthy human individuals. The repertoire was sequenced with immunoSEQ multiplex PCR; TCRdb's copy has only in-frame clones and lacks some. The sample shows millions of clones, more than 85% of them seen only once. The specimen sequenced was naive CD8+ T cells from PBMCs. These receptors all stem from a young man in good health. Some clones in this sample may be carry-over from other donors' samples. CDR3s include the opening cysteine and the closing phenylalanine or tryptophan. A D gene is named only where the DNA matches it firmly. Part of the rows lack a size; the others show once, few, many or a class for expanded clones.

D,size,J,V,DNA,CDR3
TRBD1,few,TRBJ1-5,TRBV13,TGTGCCAGCAGTCTGGGGAGGGGGCTAGTACAGCCCCAGCATTTT,CASSLGRGLVQPQHF
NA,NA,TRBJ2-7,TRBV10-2,TGCGCCAGCAGTGTGGACCCCGACGAGCAGTACTTC,CASSVDPDEQYF
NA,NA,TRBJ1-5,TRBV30,TGTGCCTGGAGTGTACATACATCACGAAATCAGCCCCAGCATTTT,CAWSVHTSRNQPQHF
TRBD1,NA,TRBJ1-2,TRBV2,TGTGCCAGCAGTGCAGGGGGCTTGCCTGGCTACACCTTC,CASSAGGLPGYTF
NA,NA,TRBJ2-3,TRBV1,TGCACCAGCAGCCGAGAACCGGGACAGGGACACCCTAATTACACAGATACGCAGTATTTT,CTSSREPGQGHPNYTDTQYF
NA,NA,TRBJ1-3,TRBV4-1,TGCGCCAGCAGCCAAGATGGAACCTGGGCAGGGAACGGAAACACCATATATTTT,CASSQDGTWAGNGNTIYF
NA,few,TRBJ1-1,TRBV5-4,TGTGCCAGCAGCCCAGACAGATCTGGGGGGTATTCTGGAGCTTTCTTT,CASSPDRSGGYSGAFF
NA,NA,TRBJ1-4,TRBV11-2,TGTGCCAGCAGCTTAGTCTGGCCCCCGAATGAAAAACTGTTTTTT,CASSLVWPPNEKLFF
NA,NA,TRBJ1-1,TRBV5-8,TGTGCCAGCAGCTTGTTCGGACAGCGACCGAACACTGAAGCTTTCTTT,CASSLFGQRPNTEAFF
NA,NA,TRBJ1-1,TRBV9,TGTGCCAGCAGCGCCGGGGGGCAGGTGAACACTGAAGCTTTCTTT,CASSAGGQVNTEAFF
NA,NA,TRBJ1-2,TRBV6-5,TGTGCCAGCAGTGCTCTCCCTAGGACGAATGGCTACACCTTC,CASSALPRTNGYTF
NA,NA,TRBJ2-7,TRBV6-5,TGTGCCAGCAGTTATACTGTTCCGGGACGGAACTACGAGCAGTACTTC,CASSYTVPGRNYEQYF
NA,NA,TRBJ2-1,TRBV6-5,TGTGCCAGCAGTCCACAGGGAAATGAGCAGTTCTTC,CASSPQGNEQFF
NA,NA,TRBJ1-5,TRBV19,TGTGCCAGTAGTAGCAGGGGAAGTAGCAATCAGCCCCAGCATTTT,CASSSRGSSNQPQHF
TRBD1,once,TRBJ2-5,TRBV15,TGTGCCACCAGCGGAAGATGGGACAGTGCATTACAAGAGACCCAGTACTTC,CATSGRWDSALQETQYF
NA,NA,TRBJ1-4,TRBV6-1,TGTGCCAGCAGACTGGAGGGGGGTGAAAAACTGTTTTTT,CASRLEGGEKLFF
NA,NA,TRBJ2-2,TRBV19,TGTGCCAGTAGTCCTAGGACCGTCGGGGAGCTGTTTTTT,CASSPRTVGELFF
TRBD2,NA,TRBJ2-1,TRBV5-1,TGCGCCAGCAGCTTGTTTGGGACTAGCGGGGAGAATGAGCAGTTCTTC,CASSLFGTSGENEQFF
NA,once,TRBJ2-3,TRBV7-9,TGTGCCAGCGCCTACGCCACAGATACGCAGTATTTT,CASAYATDTQYF
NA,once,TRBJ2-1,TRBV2,TGTGCCAGCAGTGAAGGGGTGCGGATACGAGCGAATGAGCAGTTCTTC,CASSEGVRIRANEQFF
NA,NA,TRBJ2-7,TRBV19,TGTGCCAGTAGAATCAGAACCTACGAGCAGTACTTC,CASRIRTYEQYF
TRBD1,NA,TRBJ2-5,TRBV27,TGTGCCAGCAGTTTATACCCCCCGGGGACAGGAGAAGAGACCCAGTACTTC,CASSLYPPGTGEETQYF
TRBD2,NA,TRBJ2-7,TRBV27,TGTGCCAGCAGCCCTGAAGCGGGAGTAACCTACGAGCAGTACTTC,CASSPEAGVTYEQYF